Listed below are T cell receptor beta chains from one sample, sequenced in a study of blood T cell repertoires in COVID-19. Assay used: immunoSEQ multiplex PCR; TCRdb lists only in-frame clones, some missing. This sample carries some 200,000 clones, 80% to 90% of them seen once, and the ten largest clones take about 10%. The sequenced material came from peripheral blood. These receptors were collected from a woman of 80 years or more with COVID-19, enrolled during active disease. CDR3s leave out the opening cysteine and the closing phenylalanine or tryptophan.

J gene: TRBJ1-2
V gene: TRBV11-2
CDR3 protein: ASSFGGGEYYGYT

J gene: TRBJ2-5
V gene: TRBV14
CDR3 protein: ASSQVVAGGQETQY

J gene: TRBJ1-1
V gene: TRBV6-5
CDR3 protein: ASRPGGQDTEAF

J gene: TRBJ1-1
V gene: TRBV28
CDR3 protein: ASSKAGSEAF

J gene: TRBJ1-5
V gene: TRBV19
CDR3 protein: ATADSWNQPQH

J gene: TRBJ2-6
V gene: TRBV7-3
CDR3 protein: ASTMTGLGSGANVLT

J gene: TRBJ2-1
V gene: TRBV30
CDR3 protein: AWSSGLYDNEQF

J gene: TRBJ2-7
V gene: TRBV30
CDR3 protein: AWSVGGLEQY

J gene: TRBJ1-2
V gene: TRBV7-2
CDR3 protein: ASSPPGGLRYT

J gene: TRBJ2-2
V gene: TRBV19
CDR3 protein: ASSKNRDRATGELF

J gene: TRBJ1-4
V gene: TRBV6-6
CDR3 protein: ASSYGTGGGNEKLF

J gene: TRBJ2-6
V gene: TRBV6-4
CDR3 protein: ATNPPAGQGNSGANVLT

J gene: TRBJ2-5
V gene: TRBV27
CDR3 protein: ASSLRQGETQY

J gene: TRBJ2-2
V gene: TRBV10-2
CDR3 protein: ASDRSNTGELF

J gene: TRBJ1-6
V gene: TRBV28
CDR3 protein: ASSFRGTAYSPLH

J gene: TRBJ1-4
V gene: TRBV3-1/TRBV3-2
CDR3 protein: ASSPGAGLRMF

J gene: TRBJ2-2
V gene: TRBV7-8
CDR3 protein: ASSLAGDRGELF

J gene: TRBJ1-1
V gene: TRBV29-1
CDR3 protein: SVVRAGTEAF

J gene: TRBJ2-1
V gene: TRBV6-4
CDR3 protein: ASSIRAGGYNEQF

J gene: TRBJ2-3
V gene: TRBV7-8
CDR3 protein: ASSVKGQGLTDTQY

J gene: TRBJ1-1
V gene: TRBV19
CDR3 protein: ASSSPDRNTEAF

J gene: TRBJ1-2
V gene: TRBV24-1
CDR3 protein: ATRRGAGYGYT

J gene: TRBJ2-2
V gene: TRBV3-1/TRBV3-2
CDR3 protein: ASSQVIGELF

J gene: TRBJ2-1
V gene: TRBV5-1
CDR3 protein: ASSPGQGAREQF

J gene: TRBJ1-3
V gene: TRBV28
CDR3 protein: ASSFGGQPSSGNTIY

J gene: TRBJ1-3
V gene: TRBV6-1
CDR3 protein: ASSEGRSWGNTIY

J gene: TRBJ1-3
V gene: TRBV5-4
CDR3 protein: ASSLDSPVNSGNTIY

J gene: TRBJ1-1
V gene: TRBV6-5
CDR3 protein: ASSFRTANTEAF

J gene: TRBJ2-7
V gene: TRBV18
CDR3 protein: ASSPGSGIYEQY

J gene: TRBJ1-6
V gene: TRBV27
CDR3 protein: ASSLRGFASSYNSPLH

J gene: TRBJ2-5
V gene: TRBV19
CDR3 protein: ASSPTGTGGETQY

J gene: TRBJ2-4
V gene: TRBV5-6
CDR3 protein: ASSLTGSPGNIQY

J gene: TRBJ2-3
V gene: TRBV5-1
CDR3 protein: ASSLALQRGTDTQY

J gene: TRBJ2-3
V gene: TRBV12-3/TRBV12-4
CDR3 protein: ASSLQLTDTQY

J gene: TRBJ2-1
V gene: TRBV9
CDR3 protein: ASSTTGTGFDNEQF